This T cell receptor (beta chain) was captured in a study of naive and memory T cell subsets. The SP2 primer and nested alpha and beta constant region primers amplified ligated cDNA in four rounds. A single record per CDR3 protein comes from TCRdb applying MiXCR to the 5' RACE reads. Among about 32,000 distinct CDR3 sequences listed, 16% were seen once. CDR1 and CDR2 (germline): SNHLY, FYNNEI. The CDR3 is 15 amino acids. Trimming removed 7 bases from V and 0 bases from J, with 14 bases in between. An oligonucleotide containing a UMI was ligated to the 3' end of TCR cDNA. The rearrangement uses TRBV2 and TRBJ2-3, with D maybe TRBD2 (5 bases). The sequence was obtained from a female donor in good health. The CDR3 protein is CASTPEGRSTDTQYF. CDR3 bases: TGTGCCAGCACCCCTGAGGGTAGGAGCACAGATACGCAGTATTTT.